The sequence of this T cell receptor (beta chain) was determined in a study of T cell changes during pregnancy in multiple sclerosis. Germline V gives CDR1 SGHRS, CDR2 YFSETQ. V shed 0 bases and J shed 7 bases, with 10 bases lying between them. CDR3 length: 13 residues. Using immunoSEQ multiplex PCR, the repertoire was profiled, and TCRdb retains in-frame clones only, with some absent. The table records tens of thousands of clones, more than 90% of them present only once. The sequence was collected from a female donor in good health, enrolled as a control in a pregnancy study. This sequence joins TRBV5-1 and TRBJ1-2; the D is unclear. The specimen comprised peripheral blood, sampled after pregnancy. The CDR3 here is CASSLADEGGYTF. The CDR3 nucleotides read TGCGCCAGCAGCTTGGCCGACGAGGGTGGCTACACCTTC.